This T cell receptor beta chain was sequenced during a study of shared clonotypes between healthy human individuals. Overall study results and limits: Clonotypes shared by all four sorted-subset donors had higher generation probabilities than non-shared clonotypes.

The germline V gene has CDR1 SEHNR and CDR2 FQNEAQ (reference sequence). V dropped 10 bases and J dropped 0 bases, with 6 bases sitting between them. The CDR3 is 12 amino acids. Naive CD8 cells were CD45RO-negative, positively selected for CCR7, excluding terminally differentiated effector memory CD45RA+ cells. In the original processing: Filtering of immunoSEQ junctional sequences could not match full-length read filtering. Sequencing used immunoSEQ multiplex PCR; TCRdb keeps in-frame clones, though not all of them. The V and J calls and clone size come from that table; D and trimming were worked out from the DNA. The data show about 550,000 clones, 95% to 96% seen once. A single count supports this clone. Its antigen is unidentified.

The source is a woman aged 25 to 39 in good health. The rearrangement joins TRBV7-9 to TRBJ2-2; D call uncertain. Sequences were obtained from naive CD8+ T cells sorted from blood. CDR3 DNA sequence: TGTGCCATTCTCACGAACACCGGGGAGCTGTTTTTT. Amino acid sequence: CAILTNTGELFF. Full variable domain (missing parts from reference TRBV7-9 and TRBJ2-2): DTGVSQNPRHKITKRGQNVTFRCDPISEHNRLYWYRQTLGQGPEFLTYFQNEAQLEKSRLLSDRFSAERPKGSFSTLEIQRTEQGDSAMYLCAILTNTGELFFGEGSRLTVL.